This TCR beta chain came from a study of T cell clonality in common variable immunodeficiency. General observations from the study: TCRbeta clonality was increased in CVID versus healthy controls. In common variable immunodeficiency, TCR beta chains reportedly carried fewer deletions and N-nucleotide insertions. Fewer TCRbeta clones were shared among CVID subjects than controls.

Profiled with immunoSEQ multiplex PCR; TCRdb holds only in-frame clones, not every one. In total the sample includes more than 35,000 clones, none of them seen once. Germline V gives CDR1 MGHRA, CDR2 YSYEKL. V lost 1 base to trimming and J lost 0 bases, with 12 bases between them. This CDR3 spans 16 amino acids. This clone was found many times. What it binds is not known. The observed sequence ends 3 residues before the CDR3 terminus, with the missing tail filled in from the germline J gene. This sequence originates from a person aged 18 to 75 in good health. This chain connects TRBV4-1 to TRBJ1-2, with D maybe TRBD1 (6 bases). The sequencing sample was made of peripheral blood mononuclear cells. The CDR3 loop reads CASSQVATGTNYGYTF. CDR3 DNA (partial): TGCGCCAGCAGCCAAGTAGCCACAGGGACTAACTATGGC.